The 3 T cell receptor beta chains below all came from one sample that was sequenced in a study of metastatic and nonmetastatic thyroid tumors. TCRdb redid the clone calls on the PCR reads using MiXCR. The profile covers 20,000 to 25,000 clones, with around 11% appearing a single time and less than 8% taken by the ten largest. All patients were untreated before thyroid surgery. The specimen sequenced was blood. The receptors originated from a female donor with papillary thyroid cancer or a benign thyroid nodule (not recorded which). Some clones in this sample may be carry-over from other donors' samples.

This clone was seen ten or more times. The genes are TRBV29-1 and TRBJ2-7; 7 positions match TRBD2. CDR3 length equals 11 residues. CDR1 is SQVTM and CDR2 is ANQGSEA in the germline V gene. With 3 bases clipped from V and 5 bases from J, the junction kept 1 base outside the gene matches. The CDR3 protein is CSVDRGDEQYF. The CDR3 nucleotides read TGCAGCGTTGATCGGGGGGACGAGCAGTACTTC.

This clone was seen at least ten times. This CDR3 is CASSGWAEGSYEQYF. The CDR3 DNA follows: TGTGCCAGCAGTGGATGGGCGGAGGGGAGCTACGAGCAGTACTTC. The chain employs TRBV7-9 and TRBJ2-7; a weak D match, TRBD2 (6 bases). The CDR3 has 15 residues. From germline, CDR1 is SEHNR and CDR2 FQNEAQ (reference sequence). Trimming stripped 6 bases from V and 3 bases from J, with 18 bases between.

By sample fraction, this clone is medium-sized (0.01 to 0.1%). The genes are TRBV12-3 or TRBV12-4 and TRBJ2-2; D remains ambiguous. Trimming removed 3 bases from V and 4 bases from J, with 3 bases in between. This CDR3 contains 12 residues. CDR3 bases: TGTGCCAGCAGTTTGGGCACCGGGGAGCTGTTTTTT. Translated, it gives CASSLGTGELFF.